The next 20 T cell receptor beta chains were all read from a single sample in a study of T cells in Graves' hyperthyroidism and ophthalmopathy (dated by TCRdb to 2018 to 2020). The receptor library was made with multiplex PCR. The sequencer was an Illumina HiSeq 2000. Amplification of TCR beta CDR3 regions was carried out from RNA transcripts. The TCR CDR3 was subjected to a first round of RT-PCR using the HTBI primer set and the Qiagen OneStep RT-PCR kit. TCRdb trimmed the raw reads at Q25, called clones with MiXCR and kept productive beta chains. Entries are consolidated by CDR3 protein sequence, retaining the most common genes and DNA. The sample includes 300,000 to 400,000 distinct CDR3 sequences, with roughly 14% observed a single time. The ten largest clones take up more than 9.5% of the sample. Material for sequencing was blood. The receptors shown here come from a woman aged 55-75 years with Graves' hyperthyroidism.

This clonotype was recorded many times. The chain carries TRBV6-1 and TRBJ1-5; 8 nucleotides line up with TRBD1. Losses at the gene ends were 5 bases for V and 7 bases for J; bases not matched to a gene: 10. Per the germline V gene, CDR1 is MNHNS and CDR2 is SASEGT. This CDR3 comprises 15 residues. The CDR3 DNA reads TGTGCCAGCAGTTGGAAGGACAGGGTGATACAGCCCCAGCATTTT. This encodes CASSWKDRVIQPQHF.

Worth noting for this clonotype: A much bigger clone sits one base away, suggesting this may be a read error. CDR3 amino acids: CAGSYLRESSYEQYF. The CDR3 DNA reads as TGTGCCGGCAGTTACTTACGAGAATCCTCCTACGAGCAGTACTTC. This chain connects TRBV6-5 to TRBJ2-7; D not certain. Germline V gives CDR1 MNHEY, CDR2 SVGAGI. This CDR3 is built from 15 residues.

The table lists this clonotype with many counts. This chain joins TRBV20-1 and TRBJ1-1; D call uncertain. The V and J ends lost 5 bases and 1 base respectively, with 11 bases between them. The length of the CDR3 is 13 residues. CDR1 is DFQATT and CDR2 is SNEGSKA in the germline V gene (reference sequence). CDR3 region: CSARWAENTEAFF. In DNA, the CDR3 is TGCAGTGCTCGCTGGGCAGAGAACACTGAAGCTTTCTTT.

The table lists this clonotype with a few counts. The CDR3 spells CASSLLGRGSPLHF. The DNA for the CDR3 is TGTGCCAGCAGTTTATTAGGCAGGGGATCACCCCTCCACTTT. This chain uses TRBV12-3 or TRBV12-4 with TRBJ1-6; weak D call: TRBD1 (6 bases). V lost 2 bases and J lost 10, with 12 bases in between. The CDR3 is 14 residues long.

This clonotype was counted only a few times. The rearrangement links TRBV27 to TRBJ1-1, with 11 bases lining up with TRBD1. Losses at the gene ends were 6 bases for V and 6 bases for J; bases not matched to a gene: 3. CDR1 MNHEY and CDR2 SMNVEV come from the germline V gene (reference sequence). CDR3 length equals 13 residues. In DNA form, the CDR3 reads TGTGCCAGCAGACGGGACAGGGGGGCTGAAGCTTTCTTT. Translated: CASRRDRGAEAFF.

This clonotype was counted many times. This chain joins TRBV5-1 and TRBJ2-1; D is unresolved. Germline values: CDR1 SGHRS, CDR2 YFSETQ. CDR3 size: 11 residues. The germline V and J ends were trimmed by 1 base and 9 bases, with 5 bases remaining between them. The CDR3 protein is CASSLLGEQFF. As DNA, the CDR3 is TGCGCCAGCAGCTTGTTAGGTGAGCAGTTCTTC.

In its sample, this clonotype was seen many times. The chain links TRBV5-8 to TRBJ2-5; no clear D gene. The CDR3 has 13 amino acids. The germline V and J ends were trimmed by 2 bases and 4 bases, with 9 bases remaining between them. Per germline, CDR1 SGHTS and CDR2 YDEGEE. CDR3 sequence reads: CASSFPVLETQYF. The CDR3 bases are TGTGCCAGCAGCTTCCCTGTCCTAGAGACCCAGTACTTC. Together with reference TRBV5-8 and TRBJ2-5, the CDR3 gives the full variable domain: EAGVTQSPTHLIKTRGQQATLRCSPISGHTSVYWYQQALGLGLQFLLWYDEGEERNRGNFPPRFSGRQFPNYSSELNVNALELEDSALYLCASSFPVLETQYFGPGTRLLVL.

At least ten counts were recorded for this clonotype. The gene calls are TRBV6-5 and TRBJ2-7; tentative D call: TRBD1 (5 bases). Germline loops: CDR1 MNHEY, CDR2 SVGAGI. The CDR3 has 16 residues. Deletions cut 2 bases from V and 2 bases from J, with 16 bases between. Here the CDR3 reads CASSYKEQAQTYEQYF. The CDR3 coding sequence is TGTGCCAGCAGTTACAAGGAACAGGCACAAACCTACGAGCAGTACTTC.

In this sample, this clonotype turned up many times. The chain joins TRBV6-7 to TRBJ1-4, with 7 bases fitting TRBD1. TRBV6-7 is an ORF; its function is uncertain. Germline trimming cut 5 bases from V and 1 base from J; bases unmatched to any gene: 1. This CDR3 has 14 residues. The CDR3 here is CASSRQGTNEKLFF. The CDR3 bases are TGTGCCAGCAGTCGACAGGGAACTAATGAAAAACTGTTTTTT.

On this clonotype: As the CDR3 is not closed by the conserved phenylalanine or tryptophan, this likely results from a read error. The J gene is TRBJ1-1, the V gene TRBV19; TRBD1 agrees at 7 bases. Germline CDR1 LNHDA, CDR2 SQIVND (reference sequence). This CDR3 is built from 15 residues. V shed 7 bases, J shed 3 bases, and the junction held 11 bases outside the gene matches. The CDR3 DNA reads as TGTGCCAGTACGGGTCGACAGGGTTTATACACTGAAGCTTTCCTT. This encodes CASTGRQGLYTEAFL.

The genes are TRBV7-9 and TRBJ2-1; D is undetermined. This CDR3 region has 15 residues. In germline, CDR1 is SEHNR, CDR2 FQNEAQ (reference sequence). Deletions cut 1 base from V and 4 bases from J, with 11 bases between. The CDR3 sequence is CASSLDTTLYNEQFF. The CDR3 DNA follows: TGTGCCAGCAGCTTAGATACAACTCTGTACAATGAGCAGTTCTTC.

Many counts were recorded for this clonotype. The chain uses TRBV6-1 and TRBJ1-1; D call uncertain. The CDR3 loop spans 13 amino acids. V lost 4 bases to trimming and J lost 0 bases, with 6 bases between them. Germline V gives CDR1 MNHNS, CDR2 SASEGT. The CDR3 nucleotides are TGTGCCAGCAGTGGACGATTGAACACTGAAGCTTTCTTT. The encoded protein is CASSGRLNTEAFF.

This clonotype was picked up many times. The chain has TRBV12-3 or TRBV12-4 and TRBJ2-7; TRBD1 matches 9 bases. This CDR3 comprises 12 residues. V trimming: 10 bases; J trimming: 4 bases; junction bases outside the gene matches: 5. CDR3 bases: TGTGCCACACAGGGGGCTCGGTACGAGCAGTACTTC. It is translated as CATQGARYEQYF.

This clonotype was counted many times. The rearrangement links TRBV7-3 to TRBJ2-1; TRBD2 aligns across 9 bases. The germline V gene encodes CDR1 SGHTA and CDR2 FQGTGA. V gave up 3 bases and J gave up 7 bases; unmatched junction bases: 16. This CDR3 contains 18 residues. CDR3 residues: CASSLGFKREARGNEQFF. CDR3 coding DNA: TGTGCCAGCAGCTTGGGGTTTAAGCGGGAGGCCCGCGGTAATGAGCAGTTCTTC.

V gene TRBV12-3 or TRBV12-4 combines with J gene TRBJ2-1, with D possibly TRBD2 on 6 matching bases. The CDR3 has 15 amino acids. Trimming stripped 1 base from V and 6 bases from J, with 13 bases between. CDR3 protein: CASSLVLGGINEQFF. The CDR3, as DNA: TGTGCCAGCAGTTTAGTTCTAGGAGGGATCAATGAGCAGTTCTTC.

This clonotype was seen ten or more times. The chain recombines TRBV7-8 with TRBJ2-1, with TRBD2 matching over 9 bases. This CDR3 spans 16 amino acids. The germline V gene encodes CDR1 SGHVS and CDR2 FQNEAQ. J was trimmed by 5 bases and V by 2 bases; bases with no gene match: 7. The chain's CDR3 is CASSLRRTSVNNEQFF. In DNA, the CDR3 is TGTGCCAGCAGCTTACGCAGGACTAGCGTTAACAATGAGCAGTTCTTC.

Note on this clonotype: A read error is possible here, since a much larger clone lies one base away. This chain joins TRBV18 and TRBJ1-1, with no clear D. CDR3 length: 14 residues. Germline V gives CDR1 KGHSH, CDR2 LQKENI. Trimming left V 6 bases short and J 1 base short, with 12 bases between. The DNA for the CDR3 is TGTGCCAGCTCTCTACCTGTTTCGAACACTGAAGCTTTCTTT. Translation gives CASSLPVSNTEAFF.

This chain uses TRBV7-9 with TRBJ2-1; tentative D call: TRBD2 (8 bases). This CDR3 contains 14 residues. The V end was cut by 5 bases, the J end by 6 bases, with 14 bases between. Germline V CDR1 and CDR2: SEHNR, FQNEAQ (reference sequence). CDR3 protein: CASSPGGTSNEQFF. The CDR3 coding sequence is TGTGCCAGCAGCCCAGGGGGGACTAGCAATGAGCAGTTCTTC.

This clonotype has only a few counts. At one end, the junction sequence differs from germline, possibly due to a read error. The rearrangement links TRBV5-6 to TRBJ1-1; D gene uncertain. The CDR3 contains 13 residues. Germline CDR1 and CDR2: SGHDT and YYEEEE. The CDR3 region is CANSLTSWLEAFF. CDR3 DNA sequence: TGTGCCAACAGCTTGACCTCCTGGCTGGAAGCTTTCTTT.

This clonotype has a count of ten or more. The rearrangement joins TRBV5-8 to TRBJ2-3, with no clear D. CDR3 length: 16 residues. V was trimmed by 0 bases and J by 0 bases, leaving 11 bases between them. Per germline, CDR1 SGHTS and CDR2 YDEGEE. In DNA, the CDR3 is TGTGCCAGCAGCTTGGTTAGCTTACCTAGCACAGATACGCAGTATTTT. It is translated as CASSLVSLPSTDTQYF.